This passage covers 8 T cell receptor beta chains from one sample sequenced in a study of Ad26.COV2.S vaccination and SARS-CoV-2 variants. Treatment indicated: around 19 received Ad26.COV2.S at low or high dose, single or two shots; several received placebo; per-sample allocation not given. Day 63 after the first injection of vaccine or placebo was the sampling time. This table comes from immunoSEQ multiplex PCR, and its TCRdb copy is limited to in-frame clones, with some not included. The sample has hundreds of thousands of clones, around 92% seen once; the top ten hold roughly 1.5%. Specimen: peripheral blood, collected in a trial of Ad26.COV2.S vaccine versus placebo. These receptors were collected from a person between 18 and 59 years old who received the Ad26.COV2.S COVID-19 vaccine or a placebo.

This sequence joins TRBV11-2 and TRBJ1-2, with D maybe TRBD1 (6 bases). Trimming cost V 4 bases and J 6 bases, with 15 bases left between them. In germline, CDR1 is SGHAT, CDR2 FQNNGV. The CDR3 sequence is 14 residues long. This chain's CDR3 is CASSYGGGKDGYTF. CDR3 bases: TGTGCCAGCAGCTACGGGGGCGGAAAGGATGGCTACACCTTC.

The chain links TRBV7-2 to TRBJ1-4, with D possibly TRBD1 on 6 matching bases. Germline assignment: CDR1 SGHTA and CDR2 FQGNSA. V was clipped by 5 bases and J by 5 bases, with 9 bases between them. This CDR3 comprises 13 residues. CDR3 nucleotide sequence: TGTGCCAGCAGCCCCGGACAGAATGAAAAACTGTTTTTT. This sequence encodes CASSPGQNEKLFF. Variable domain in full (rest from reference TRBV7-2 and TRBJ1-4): GAGVSQSPSNKVTEKGKDVELRCDPISGHTALYWYRQSLGQGLEFLIYFQGNSAPDKSGLPSDRFSAERTGGSVSTLTIQRTQQEDSAVYLCASSPGQNEKLFFGSGTQLSVL.

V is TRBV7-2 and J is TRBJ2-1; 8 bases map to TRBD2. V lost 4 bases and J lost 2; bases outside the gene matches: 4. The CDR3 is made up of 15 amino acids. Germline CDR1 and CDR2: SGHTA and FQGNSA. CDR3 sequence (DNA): TGTGCCAGCAGCTCACGGGGGGGAACCTACAATGAGCAGTTCTTC. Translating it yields CASSSRGGTYNEQFF.

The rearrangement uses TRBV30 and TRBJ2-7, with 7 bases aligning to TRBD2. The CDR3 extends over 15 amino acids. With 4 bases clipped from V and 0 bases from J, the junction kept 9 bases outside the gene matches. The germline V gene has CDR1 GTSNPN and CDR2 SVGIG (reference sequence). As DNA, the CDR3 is TGTGCCTGGACCCGTGGGGAGGGTACCTCCTACGAGCAGTACTTC. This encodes CAWTRGEGTSYEQYF.

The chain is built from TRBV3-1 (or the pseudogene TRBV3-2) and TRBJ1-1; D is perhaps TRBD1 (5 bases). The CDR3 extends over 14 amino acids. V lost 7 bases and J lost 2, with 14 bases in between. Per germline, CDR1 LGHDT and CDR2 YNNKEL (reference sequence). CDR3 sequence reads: CASNRGSANTEAFF. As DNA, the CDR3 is TGTGCCAGCAATCGGGGGTCTGCCAACACTGAAGCTTTCTTT.

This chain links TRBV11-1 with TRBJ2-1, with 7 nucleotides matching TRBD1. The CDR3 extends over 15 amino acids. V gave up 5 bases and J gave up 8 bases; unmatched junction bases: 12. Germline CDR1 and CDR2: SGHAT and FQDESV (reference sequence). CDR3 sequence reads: CASSQQTGTWYEQFF. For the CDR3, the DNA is TGTGCCAGCAGCCAACAGACAGGGACGTGGTATGAGCAGTTCTTC. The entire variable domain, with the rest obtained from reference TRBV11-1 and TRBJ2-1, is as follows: EAEVAQSPRYKITEKSQAVAFWCDPISGHATLYWYRQILGQGPELLVQFQDESVVDDSQLPKDRFSAERLKGVDSTLKIQPAELGDSAMYLCASSQQTGTWYEQFFGPGTRLTVL.

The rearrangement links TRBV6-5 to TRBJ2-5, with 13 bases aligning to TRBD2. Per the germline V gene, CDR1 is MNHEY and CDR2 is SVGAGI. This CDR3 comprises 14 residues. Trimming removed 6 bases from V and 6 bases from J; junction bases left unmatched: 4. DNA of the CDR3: TGTGCCAGCAGATGGACTAGCGGGGGACAGACCCAGTACTTC. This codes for CASRWTSGGQTQYF.

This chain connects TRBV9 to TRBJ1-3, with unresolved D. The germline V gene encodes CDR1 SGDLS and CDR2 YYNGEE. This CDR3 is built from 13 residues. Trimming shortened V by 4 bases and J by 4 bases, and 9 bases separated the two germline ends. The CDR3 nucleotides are TGTGCCAGCAGCACCGAGACGGGAAACACCATATATTTT. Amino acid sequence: CASSTETGNTIYF.